The rows below give T cell receptor beta chains drawn from one sample of a study of cytomegalovirus exposure and HLA in healthy donors. Clones were read by immunoSEQ multiplex PCR, and TCRdb kept only the in-frame ones, dropping some. The repertoire holds fewer than 200,000 clones, with under 75% as singletons. Sequenced material: PBMCs. The receptors originated from a man aged 40-55 years in good health and CMV-seropositive. CDR3s include the opening cysteine and the closing phenylalanine or tryptophan. The D gene is left open where the match is weak. Clone size is given for some rows only: seen once, a few or many times, or a class if the clone is expanded.

j_call d_call v_call clone_size cdr3_aa cdr3_nt
TRBJ1-5 NA TRBV4-3 NA CASSQDGGYNQPQHF TGCGCCAGCAGCCAAGATGGGGGGTACAATCAGCCCCAGCATTTT
TRBJ1-2 NA TRBV9 NA CASSAGGAGLGYTF TGTGCCAGCAGCGCCGGAGGGGCAGGGTTAGGCTACACCTTC
TRBJ2-2 TRBD2 TRBV25-1 NA CASIPPGLDTGELFF TGTGCCAGCATCCCCCCGGGACTAGACACCGGGGAGCTGTTTTTT
TRBJ1-1 TRBD1 TRBV2 NA CASRPTGDTEAFF TGTGCCAGCAGACCTACAGGGGATACTGAAGCTTTCTTT
TRBJ1-1 NA TRBV6-5 NA CASSYEAGGTEAFF TGTGCCAGCAGTTACGAGGCGGGAGGAACTGAAGCTTTCTTT
TRBJ1-5 NA TRBV14 NA CTSSQVGKSDQPQHF TGTACCAGCAGCCAAGTCGGGAAATCCGATCAGCCCCAGCATTTT
TRBJ2-7 TRBD2 TRBV19 NA CASSPTPGTRSYEQYF TGTGCCAGTAGTCCTACTCCCGGGACTAGATCCTACGAGCAGTACTTC
TRBJ2-7 TRBD2 TRBV4-2 NA CASSRPGTSNYEQYF TGTGCCAGCAGCCGACCCGGGACTAGCAACTACGAGCAGTACTTC
TRBJ2-4 NA TRBV10-1 once CASRDSGRAKNIQYF TGCGCCAGCAGGGATAGCGGTAGGGCCAAAAACATTCAGTACTTC
TRBJ2-7 TRBD1 TRBV7-2 NA CASSTATGSEQYF TGTGCCAGCAGCACCGCGACAGGGAGCGAGCAGTACTTC
TRBJ1-6 NA TRBV30 NA CAWRPGGLTVSPLHF TGTGCCTGGCGCCCGGGGGGACTAACGGTTTCACCCCTCCACTTT
TRBJ2-7 NA TRBV7-9 NA CASWSGNPYEQYF TGTGCCAGCTGGTCAGGCAACCCCTACGAGCAGTACTTC
TRBJ2-3 NA TRBV7-2 once CASSLWGTTGAGDTQYF TGTGCCAGCAGCTTATGGGGGACTACGGGGGCGGGAGATACGCAGTATTTT
TRBJ2-7 NA TRBV15 NA CATSRDRGYEQYF TGTGCCACCAGCAGAGACAGGGGATACGAGCAGTACTTC
TRBJ1-1 NA TRBV2 once CASSQESDTEAFF TGTGCCAGCAGCCAAGAATCGGACACTGAAGCTTTCTTT
TRBJ1-5 NA TRBV6-1 NA CASRGTLSNQPQHF TGTGCCAGCAGGGGGACACTTAGCAATCAGCCCCAGCATTTT
TRBJ1-1 TRBD1 TRBV27 NA CASRTGGDTEAFF TGTGCCAGCAGGACAGGGGGGGACACTGAAGCTTTCTTT
TRBJ2-1 TRBD2 TRBV5-1 NA CASSLGTSWFNEQFF TGCGCCAGCAGCTTAGGGACTAGTTGGTTCAATGAGCAGTTCTTC
TRBJ2-3 NA TRBV7-9 few CASSLALETDTQYF TGTGCCAGCAGCTTAGCGCTAGAAACAGATACGCAGTATTTT
TRBJ2-2 TRBD2 TRBV18 once CASSPLPGLAGETPNTGELFF TGTGCCAGCTCACCGCTACCGGGACTAGCGGGGGAGACTCCGAACACCGGGGAGCTGTTTTTT
TRBJ2-1 TRBD2 TRBV19 few CASSTGGPPYNEQFF TGTGCCAGTAGTACGGGGGGGCCCCCCTACAATGAGCAGTTCTTC
TRBJ1-2 TRBD1 TRBV19 NA CAARDRGLSYGYTF TGTGCCGCCCGGGACAGGGGGTTGAGCTATGGCTACACCTTC
TRBJ2-1 NA TRBV5-4 NA CASTPGPGVYNNEQFF TGTGCCAGCACCCCCGGTCCGGGGGTCTACAACAATGAGCAGTTCTTC
TRBJ1-1 NA TRBV9 NA CASSVVGPNTEAFF TGTGCCAGCAGCGTAGTTGGGCCTAACACTGAAGCTTTCTTT
TRBJ2-1 NA TRBV7-2 NA CASSLTGHLFYNEQFF TGTGCCAGCAGCTTAACGGGACACCTCTTCTACAATGAGCAGTTCTTC
TRBJ1-1 TRBD1 TRBV5-1 few CASSYRGQDTEAFF TGCGCCAGCAGTTACAGGGGGCAAGACACTGAAGCTTTCTTT
TRBJ2-3 NA TRBV7-2 once CASSSSRGTDTQYF TGTGCCAGCAGCTCCTCCCGGGGGACAGATACGCAGTATTTT
TRBJ2-7 TRBD1 TRBV7-9 NA CSSSFGTGNGQYF TGTTCCAGCAGCTTCGGGACAGGGAATGGACAGTACTTC
TRBJ2-7 TRBD1 TRBV7-9 NA CSSSPGQASSYEQYF TGTTCCAGCAGCCCGGGACAGGCCAGCTCCTACGAGCAGTACTTC
TRBJ1-1 NA TRBV29-1 NA CSVGDAWGRTSNTEAFF TGCAGCGTTGGCGACGCGTGGGGCAGAACTTCGAACACTGAAGCTTTCTTT